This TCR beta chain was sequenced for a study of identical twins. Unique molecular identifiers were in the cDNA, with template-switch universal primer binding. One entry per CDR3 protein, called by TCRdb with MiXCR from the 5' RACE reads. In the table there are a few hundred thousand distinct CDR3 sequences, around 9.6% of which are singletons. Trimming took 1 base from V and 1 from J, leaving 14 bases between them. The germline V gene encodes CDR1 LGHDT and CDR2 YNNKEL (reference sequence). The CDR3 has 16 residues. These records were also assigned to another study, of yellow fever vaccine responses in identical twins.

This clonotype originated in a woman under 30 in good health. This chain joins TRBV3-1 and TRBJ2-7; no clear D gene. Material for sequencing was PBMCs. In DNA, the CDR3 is TGTGCCAGCAGCCAAGTTTTGGGCAGCCCTTCCTACGAGCAGTACTTC. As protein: CASSQVLGSPSYEQYF.